Here is one T cell receptor beta chain with its context. What it recognizes is unknown. The sample is drawn from a study of OX40 agonist ivuxolimab in advanced cancers. Measured with immunoSEQ multiplex PCR; TCRdb has only the in-frame clones, and not every one. The sample holds over 90,000 clones, 85% to 90% seen once. Germline values: CDR1 MNHNS, CDR2 SASEGT. V shed 4 bases and J shed 2 bases, with 12 bases lying between them. This CDR3 region has 14 residues. Study conclusions and caveats: In CD8+ T cells, expanded clones were on average more numerous than in CD4+. Partial responders treated at 0.1-3.0 mg/kg exhibited clonal expansion among the lowest measured.

The material sequenced was CD4+ or CD8+ T cells sorted from blood, taken in a trial of the OX40 agonist ivuxolimab. This chain links TRBV6-1 with TRBJ2-7; tentatively, D is TRBD2 (5 bases). The receptor comes from an adult with an advanced solid tumor such as melanoma, head and neck, liver or kidney cancer. The CDR3 loop reads CASSATSGTYEQYF. CDR3 in DNA: TGTGCCAGCAGTGCCACTAGTGGCACCTACGAGCAGTACTTC.